This TCR beta chain appears in the sequencing data of a study of blood T cell repertoires in COVID-19. As for the study in general: Sites in the United States, Italy and Spain provided acute and convalescent COVID-19 samples. From T cells, B-cell-depleted T cells, or PBMCs came the material, which was cDNA or gDNA.

Trimming took 1 base from V and 5 from J, leaving 16 bases between them. From germline, CDR1 is SGHDT and CDR2 YYEEEE. The length of the CDR3 is 15 residues. In the authors' workflow: Using reference gene primer amplification, nucleated cell counts were estimated. Data came from immunoSEQ multiplex PCR; TCRdb stores just in-frame clones and leaves some out. V, J and clone size derive from that table, while D and trimming were established from the DNA sequence. The profile shows approximately 71,000 clones, 82% of them singletons. This chain joins TRBV5-6 and TRBJ2-7; a possible D gene is TRBD1 (5 bases). This clonotype was obtained from a woman older than 75 with acute or convalescent COVID-19. Sequences were obtained from peripheral blood. The CDR3 DNA sequence: TGTGCCAGCAGCTTGACTCTGCAGCAAGGGGACGAGCAGTACTTC. Encoded protein: CASSLTLQQGDEQYF.